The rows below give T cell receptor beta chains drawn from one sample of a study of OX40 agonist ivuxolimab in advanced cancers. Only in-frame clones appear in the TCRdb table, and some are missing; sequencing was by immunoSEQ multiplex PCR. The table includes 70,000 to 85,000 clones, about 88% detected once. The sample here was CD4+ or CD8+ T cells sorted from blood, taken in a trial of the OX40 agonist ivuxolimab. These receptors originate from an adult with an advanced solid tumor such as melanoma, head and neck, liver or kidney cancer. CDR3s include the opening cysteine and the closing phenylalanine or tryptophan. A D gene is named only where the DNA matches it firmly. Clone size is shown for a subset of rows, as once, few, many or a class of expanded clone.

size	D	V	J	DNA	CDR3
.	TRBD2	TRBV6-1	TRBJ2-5	TGTGCCAGCAGAGGTAGTAGCGGGGGGCAAGAGACCCAGTACTTC	CASRGSSGGQETQYF
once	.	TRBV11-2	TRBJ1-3	TGTGCCAGCAGCCAAGAGGGACTGACCCCGTCTGGAAACACCATATATTTT	CASSQEGLTPSGNTIYF
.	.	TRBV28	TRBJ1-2	TGTGCCAGCAGTTCCGGACAGAACTATGGCTACACCTTC	CASSSGQNYGYTF
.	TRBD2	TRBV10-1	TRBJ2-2	TGCGCCAGCAGTGAGGGGGGGGAGAACACCGGGGAGCTGTTTTTT	CASSEGGENTGELFF
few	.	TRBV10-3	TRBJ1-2	TGTGCCATCAGTGAGTCAGTAGGACAGCCGCTCTTC	CAISESVGQPLF
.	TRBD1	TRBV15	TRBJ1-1	TGTGCCACCAGCAGAGGGGACAGGGCCACTGAAGCTTTCTTT	CATSRGDRATEAFF
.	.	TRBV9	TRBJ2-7	TGTGCCAGCAGCGTAGCCGTGACAGGACAACAGCAGTACTTC	CASSVAVTGQQQYF
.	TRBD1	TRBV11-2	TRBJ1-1	TGTGCCAGCAGCTTAGTTCAGGGGGTTAGTGAAGCTTTCTTT	CASSLVQGVSEAFF
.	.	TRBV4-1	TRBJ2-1	TGCGCCAGCAGCCAGAGGGGGGTACTAGCCCCCTACAATGAGCAGTTCTTC	CASSQRGVLAPYNEQFF
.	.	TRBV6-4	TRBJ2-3	TGTGCCAGCAGTGACCAAAGCCTAGATACGCAGTATTTT	CASSDQSLDTQYF
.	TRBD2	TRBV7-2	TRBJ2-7	TGTGCCAGCAGCTTAGTAGGGACTAGCGGCTCCTACGAGCAGTACTTC	CASSLVGTSGSYEQYF
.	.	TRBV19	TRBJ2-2	TGTGCCAGTAGTATAGACGGGGGGCAGGTTTACACCGGGGAGCTGTTTTTT	CASSIDGGQVYTGELFF
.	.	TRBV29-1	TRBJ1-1	TGCAGCGTTGAATTCGTAGGGACACGGGGCACTGAAGCTTTCTTT	CSVEFVGTRGTEAFF
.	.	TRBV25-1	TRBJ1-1	TGTGCCAGCAGTGATTGGACCTCAGGGGAAAGGGTCACTGAAGCTTTCTTT	CASSDWTSGERVTEAFF
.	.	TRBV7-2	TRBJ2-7	TGTGCCAGCAGCCCCTGGTCCCATTCCTACGAGCAGTACTTC	CASSPWSHSYEQYF
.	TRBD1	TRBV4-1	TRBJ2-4	TGCGCCAGCAGAGGGACAGGGGATTCGAGACTAGCCAAAAACATTCAGTACTTC	CASRGTGDSRLAKNIQYF
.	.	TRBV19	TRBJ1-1	TGTGCCAGTAGTATAGCAGCCTACTCCCGGTTGAACACTGAAGCTTTCTTT	CASSIAAYSRLNTEAFF
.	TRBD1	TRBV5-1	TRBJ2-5	TGTGCCAGCAGCAAAAGGACAGGGTTGGAGACCCAGTACTTC	CASSKRTGLETQYF
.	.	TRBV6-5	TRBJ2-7	TGTGCCAGCAGTTATGGAGTAACATCCTACGAGCAGTACTTC	CASSYGVTSYEQYF
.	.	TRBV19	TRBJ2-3	TGTGCCAGTAGTATTCTGAGGACTAGCACAGATACGCAGTATTTT	CASSILRTSTDTQYF
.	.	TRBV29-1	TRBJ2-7	TGCAGCGTTAGAGACAGAAGCGAGCAGTACTTC	CSVRDRSEQYF
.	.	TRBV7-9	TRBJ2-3	TGTGCCAGCAGCATACGAGGTGGTGGACTAACCACAGATACGCAGTATTTT	CASSIRGGGLTTDTQYF
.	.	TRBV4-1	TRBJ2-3	TGCGCCAGCAGCCTTGTGGGGCAGTTGGTTTCAGATACGCAGTATTTT	CASSLVGQLVSDTQYF
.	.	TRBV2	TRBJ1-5	TGTGCCAGCAGTGAATCAGACCCCGGGGATCAGCCCCAGCATTTT	CASSESDPGDQPQHF
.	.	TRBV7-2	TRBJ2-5	TGTGCCAGCAGCCCCGAGGGCCGTGAGACCCAGTACTTC	CASSPEGRETQYF
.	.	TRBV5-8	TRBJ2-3	TGTGCCAGCAGCTTGTGGGGGGACCCTAGCACAGATACGCAGTATTTT	CASSLWGDPSTDTQYF
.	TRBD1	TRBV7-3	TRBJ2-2	TGTGCCAGCAGCCAGACAGGGACCGGGGAGCTGTTTTTT	CASSQTGTGELFF
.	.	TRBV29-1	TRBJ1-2	TGCAGCGTCGCAGGGAATGGCTACACCTTC	CSVAGNGYTF
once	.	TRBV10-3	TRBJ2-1	TGTGCCATCAGGGGGGCTGGGGGGGCCTACTACAATGAGCAGTTCTTC	CAIRGAGGAYYNEQFF
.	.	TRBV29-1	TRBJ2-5	TGCAGCGGCGCCGAAGAGACCCAGTACTTC	CSGAEETQYF
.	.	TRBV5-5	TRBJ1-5	TGTGCCAGCAGCTTGGCAGGGGATAGCAATCAGCCCCAGCATTTT	CASSLAGDSNQPQHF
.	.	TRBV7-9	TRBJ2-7	TGTGCCAGCAGACGTACAGGGTCCTACGAGCAGTACTTC	CASRRTGSYEQYF
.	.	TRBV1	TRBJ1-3	TGCACCAGCAGCCAAGATCAAAGAGGGTTCCTCTCTGGAAACACCATATATTTT	CTSSQDQRGFLSGNTIYF
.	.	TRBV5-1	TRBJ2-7	TGCGCCAGCAGCTTGGAACCGGGGGTTCTCTACGAGCAGTACTTC	CASSLEPGVLYEQYF
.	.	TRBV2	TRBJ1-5	TGTGCCAGCAGTGTCTGGGACAATCAGCCCCAGCATTTT	CASSVWDNQPQHF
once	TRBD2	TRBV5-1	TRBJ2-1	TGCGCCAGCAGCGCCGGGACTAGCGACTACAATGAGCAGTTCTTC	CASSAGTSDYNEQFF
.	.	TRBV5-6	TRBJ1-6	TGTGCCAGCAGCCAGGACAGCTCCTATAATTCACCCCTCCACTTT	CASSQDSSYNSPLHF
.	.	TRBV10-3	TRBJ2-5	TGTGCCATCAGTGAGACTCAAGAGACCCAGTACTTC	CAISETQETQYF
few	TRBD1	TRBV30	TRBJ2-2	TGTGCCTGGACCTACCAGACAGGGTACACCGGGGAGCTGTTTTTT	CAWTYQTGYTGELFF
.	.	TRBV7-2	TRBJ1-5	TGTGCCAGCAGCTTAGTAGCAGGGAAACAAGGGCAGCCCCAGCATTTT	CASSLVAGKQGQPQHF
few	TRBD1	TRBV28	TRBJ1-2	TGTGCCAGCAGTCTCCGACAGGGTACCTATGGCTACACCTTC	CASSLRQGTYGYTF
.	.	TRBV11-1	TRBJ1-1	TGTGCCAGCAGCTTAGCGCGGGGGACTGAAGCTTTCTTT	CASSLARGTEAFF
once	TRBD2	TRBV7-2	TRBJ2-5	TGTGCCAGCAGCTTAAGTAGCGGGGCAAAGACCCAGTACTTC	CASSLSSGAKTQYF
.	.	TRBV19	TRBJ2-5	TGTGCCAGTAGTATAGAGACGGGGGCGGGCCAAGAGACCCAGTACTTC	CASSIETGAGQETQYF
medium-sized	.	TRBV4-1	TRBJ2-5	TGCGCCAGCAGCCAAGCAATAGGGGAGACCCAGTACTTC	CASSQAIGETQYF
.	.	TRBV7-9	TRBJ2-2	TGTGCCAGCAGCCCCTCTGGGGGCCTCACCGGGGAGCTGTTTTTT	CASSPSGGLTGELFF
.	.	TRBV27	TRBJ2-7	TGTGCCAGCAGACCTATCGGTACTACTTACTCCTACGAGCAGTACTTC	CASRPIGTTYSYEQYF
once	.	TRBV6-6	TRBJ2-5	TGTGCCAGCAGTTATTCGGAGACCCAGTACTTC	CASSYSETQYF
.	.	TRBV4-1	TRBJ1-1	TGCGCCAGCAGCCAAGATTCAGGACGTGATGCCAACACTGAAGCTTTCTTT	CASSQDSGRDANTEAFF
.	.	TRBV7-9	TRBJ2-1	TGTGCCAGCAGCTTATCTAACCTCCCCCATGAGCAGTTCTTC	CASSLSNLPHEQFF
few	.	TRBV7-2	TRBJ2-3	TGTGCCAGCAGCCCACCGACAGATACGCAGTATTTT	CASSPPTDTQYF
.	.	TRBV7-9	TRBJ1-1	TGTGCCGGTAAGCGCGGGGAAGGACTTGACACTGAAGCTTTCTTT	CAGKRGEGLDTEAFF
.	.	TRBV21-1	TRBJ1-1	TGTGCCAGCAGCAAAGAAGCACATACGGACACTGAAGCTTTCTTT	CASSKEAHTDTEAFF
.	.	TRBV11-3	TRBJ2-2	TGTGCCAGCAGCCCCCGGGGGGCTGACGGGGAGCTGTTTTTT	CASSPRGADGELFF